The T cell receptor (beta chain) under discussion was sequenced for a study of Ad26.COV2.S vaccination and SARS-CoV-2 variants listed by TCRdb under 2021. Study-level background: Vaccine-arm donors came from COV1001, a multicentre, randomized, double-blind, placebo-controlled phase I-IIa trial of Ad26.COV2.S in healthy adults. Throughout the experiments and outcome assessment, investigators stayed blinded to trial group allocation. A total of 32 samples were included in the TCR-sequenced set, comprising around 19 Ad26.COV2.S vaccine recipients, 5 placebo recipients and 8 SARS-CoV-2 convalescent individuals. TCRbeta repertoire sequencing served as the tool for gauging how specific and how broad the SARS-CoV-2-reactive T cell receptors were following Ad26.COV2.S vaccination. Ad26.COV2.S was given intramuscularly at 5x10^10 or 1x10^11 viral particles, as a single shot or as two shots 56 days apart. Participants in the trial were split at random into five groups of five each, receiving low-dose or high-dose Ad26.COV2.S once or twice, or else placebo on both occasions.

As for this clone: The specificity of this receptor is unknown. No base qualities exist here, and no much larger clone lies one base off it.

Broader findings and caveats from the paper: The study was not powered for comparison of responses between vaccine doses or regimens. After vaccination, substantial breadth of spike-specific CD8+ and CD4+ T cell responses was reported. Ad26.COV2.S recipients had higher spike-specific TCR breadth than placebo recipients (P = 0.0014). Vaccine and placebo recipients had similar non-spike TCR breadth, a finding consistent with the vaccine containing only spike. The authors noted that the TCR breadth and depth analyses may have underestimated total T cell responses.

The immunoSEQ Assay was the method used to sequence TCRbeta CDR3 regions. After extraction, genomic DNA underwent amplification by bias-controlled multiplex PCR, followed by high-throughput sequencing. The authors processed their data as follows. Collapsing and filtering of sequences were performed to quantify the absolute abundance of each unique TCRbeta CDR3 region. T cell fraction was estimated by normalizing TCRbeta template counts to usable DNA, which was measured by amplifying reference genes present in all nucleated cells. Repertoire TCRs were annotated as SARS-CoV-2-specific when V gene, CDR3 amino acid sequence and J gene were exactly matched to a known reactive TCR set. MIRA supplied the reference SARS-CoV-2 TCR set, which was filtered for enrichment in COVID-19-positive ImmuneCODE repertoires so that public or cross-reactive TCRs were removed. Drawing on the MIRA antigens, annotated TCRs were analysed further at the level of specific ORF or position within ORF. Breadth was defined as the number of annotated unique rearrangements divided by the total number of unique productive rearrangements, and depth was defined as the summed frequency of the annotated unique rearrangements. Group comparisons of TCR breadth used two-sided Wilcoxon rank-sum tests. TCRdb mirrors the immuneACCESS table, restricted to in-frame sequences. Some clones are absent from its copies; in checked studies, under half trace to an unresolved V gene, and the reason for the others is unknown. That table gives V, J and clone size, and the DNA gave D and trimming. This sample lists 410,000 or so clones; around 90% were detected once. The biggest ten clones account for 10% to 15% of the sample.

The germline V gene (reference sequence) yields SEHNR for CDR1 and FQNEAQ for CDR2. Relative to germline, V is missing 0 bases and J is missing 2 bases, with 9 bases of the junction outside any gene match. From the cysteine through the phenylalanine, the CDR3 covers 17 amino acids. Left in the record is the CDR3 DNA by itself, 51 bases read in frame from the first base. This sample's treatment or condition label indicates: 19 received Ad26.COV2.S at low or high dose, single or two shots; about 5 received placebo; per-sample allocation not given. Repertoires of vaccine and placebo recipients were sequenced from samples taken on day 63 after the first injection. Cohort 1b enrolled about two dozen adults aged 18-55 years at a single site in Boston, USA, between 29 July and 7 August 2020. Ad26.COV2.S was a replication-incompetent adenovirus type 26 vector that expressed a prefusion-stabilized SARS-CoV-2 spike protein derived from the original Wuhan strain.

The material was peripheral blood, obtained in a trial of Ad26.COV2.S vaccine versus placebo. Rearrangement joined TRBV7-9 to TRBJ1-1; a stretch of 7 junction bases matches TRBD1. The source is a person aged 18 to 59 who received the Ad26.COV2.S COVID-19 vaccine or a placebo. CDR3 region: CASSLAPRDSTNTEAFF. The nucleotide sequence reads as follows: TGTGCCAGCAGCTTAGCCCCCCGGGACAGCACCAACACTGAAGCTTTCTTT.